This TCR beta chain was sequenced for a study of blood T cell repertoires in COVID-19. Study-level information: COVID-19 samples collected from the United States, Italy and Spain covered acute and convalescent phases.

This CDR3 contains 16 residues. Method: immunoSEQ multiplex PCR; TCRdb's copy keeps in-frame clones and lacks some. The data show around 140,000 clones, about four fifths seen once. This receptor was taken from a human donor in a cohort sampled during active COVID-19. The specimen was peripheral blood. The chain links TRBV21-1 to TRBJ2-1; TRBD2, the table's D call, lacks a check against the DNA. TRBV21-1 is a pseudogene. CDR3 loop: CASSPGGAANNNEQFF. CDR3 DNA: TGTGCCAGCAGCCCCGGCGGGGCAGCGAATAACAATGAGCAGTTCTTC.